Detailed here is one T cell receptor (beta chain). Assay: immunoSEQ multiplex PCR; the TCRdb copy retains only in-frame clones and omits some. The table has 190,000 or so clones, around 86% seen once; the top ten hold 7% to 10%. This record comes from a study of blood T cell repertoires in COVID-19. For the study at large: COVID-19 samples from acute and convalescent phases originated in the United States, Italy and Spain.

With 3 bases clipped from V and 3 bases from J, the junction kept 5 bases outside the gene matches. This CDR3 is built from 15 residues. Germline V gene data show CDR1 as SGDLS and CDR2 as YYNGEE. The sequence derives from a woman aged 30 to 39 who had recovered from COVID-19. The sequencing sample was made of PBMCs or T cells enriched from blood (not recorded which). This rearrangement joins TRBV9 to TRBJ2-1; TRBD2 matches at 8 bases. The CDR3 sequence is CASSGIAGFYNEQFF. CDR3 DNA sequence: TGTGCCAGCAGCGGCATAGCGGGATTCTACAATGAGCAGTTCTTC. The variable domain in full, completed from reference TRBV9 and TRBJ2-1, reads DSGVTQTPKHLITATGQRVTLRCSPRSGDLSVYWYQQSLDQGLQFLIQYYNGEERAKGNILERFSAQQFPDLHSELNLSSLELGDSALYFCASSGIAGFYNEQFFGPGTRLTVL.